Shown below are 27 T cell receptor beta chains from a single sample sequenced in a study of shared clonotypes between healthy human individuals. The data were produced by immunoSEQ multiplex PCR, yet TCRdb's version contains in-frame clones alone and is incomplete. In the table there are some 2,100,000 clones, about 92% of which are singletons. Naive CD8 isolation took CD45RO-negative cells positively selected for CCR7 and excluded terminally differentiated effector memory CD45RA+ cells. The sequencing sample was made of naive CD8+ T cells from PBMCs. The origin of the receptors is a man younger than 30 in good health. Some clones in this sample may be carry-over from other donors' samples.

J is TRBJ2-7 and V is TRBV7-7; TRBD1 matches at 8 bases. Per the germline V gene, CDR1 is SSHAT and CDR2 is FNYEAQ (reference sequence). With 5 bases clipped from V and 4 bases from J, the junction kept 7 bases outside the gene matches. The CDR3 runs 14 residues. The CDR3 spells CASSLRTGLYEQYF. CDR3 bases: TGTGCCAGCAGCCTCCGGACAGGGCTGTACGAGCAGTACTTC.

DNA of the CDR3: TGTGCCAGCAGTTCATACGGGGGGCGGAACACTGAAGCTTTCTTT. Its protein is CASSSYGGRNTEAFF. The chain carries TRBV27 and TRBJ1-1; possibly TRBD1 for D (6 bases). This CDR3 is built from 15 residues. Germline V gene lookup returns CDR1 MNHEY and CDR2 SMNVEV (reference sequence). V was clipped by 4 bases and J by 1 base, with 13 bases between them.

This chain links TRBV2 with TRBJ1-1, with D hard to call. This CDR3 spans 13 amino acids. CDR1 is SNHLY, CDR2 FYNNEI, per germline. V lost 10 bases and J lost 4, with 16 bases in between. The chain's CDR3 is CAITDGPTTEAFF. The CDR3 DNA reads TGTGCCATTACAGACGGGCCGACCACTGAAGCTTTCTTT.

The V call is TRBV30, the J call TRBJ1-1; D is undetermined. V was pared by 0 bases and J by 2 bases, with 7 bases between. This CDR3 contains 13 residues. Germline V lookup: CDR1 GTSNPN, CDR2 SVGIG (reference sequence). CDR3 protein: CAWSVGENTEAFF. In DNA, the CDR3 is TGTGCCTGGAGTGTCGGGGAAAACACTGAAGCTTTCTTT.

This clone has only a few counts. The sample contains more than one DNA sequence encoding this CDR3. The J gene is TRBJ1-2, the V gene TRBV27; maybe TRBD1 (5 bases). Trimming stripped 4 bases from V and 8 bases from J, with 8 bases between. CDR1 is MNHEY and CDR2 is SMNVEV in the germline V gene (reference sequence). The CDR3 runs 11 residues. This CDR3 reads CASSSGDGYTF. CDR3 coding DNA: TGTGCCAGCAGTTCGGGGGACGGCTACACCTTC.

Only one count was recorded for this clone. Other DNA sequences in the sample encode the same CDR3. This CDR3 reads CASSLSGRYEQYF. In DNA, the CDR3 is TGTGCCAGCAGTTTATCGGGGCGCTACGAGCAGTACTTC. This chain connects TRBV28 to TRBJ2-7; D may match TRBD1 or TRBD2 (5 bases each). This CDR3 is 13 amino acids long. Trimming left V 1 base short and J 3 bases short, with 7 bases between. Germline-derived CDR1 and CDR2 are MDHEN and SYDVKM.

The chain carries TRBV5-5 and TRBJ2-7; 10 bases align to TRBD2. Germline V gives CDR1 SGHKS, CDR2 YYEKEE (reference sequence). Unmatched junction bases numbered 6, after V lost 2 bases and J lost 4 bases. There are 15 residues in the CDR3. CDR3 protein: CASSFLGLAKYEQYF. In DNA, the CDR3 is TGTGCCAGCAGCTTTCTGGGACTAGCGAAATACGAGCAGTACTTC.

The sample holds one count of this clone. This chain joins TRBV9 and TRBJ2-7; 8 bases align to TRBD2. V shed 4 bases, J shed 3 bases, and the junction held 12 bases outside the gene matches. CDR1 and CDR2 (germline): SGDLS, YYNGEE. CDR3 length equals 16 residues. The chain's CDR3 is CASSPAGLAGYYEQYF. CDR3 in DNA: TGTGCCAGCAGCCCGGCAGGGCTAGCGGGCTACTACGAGCAGTACTTC.

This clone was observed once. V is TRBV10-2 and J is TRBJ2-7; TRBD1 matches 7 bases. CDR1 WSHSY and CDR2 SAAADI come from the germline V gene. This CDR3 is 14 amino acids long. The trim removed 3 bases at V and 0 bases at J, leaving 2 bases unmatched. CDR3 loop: CASSDRDSSYEQYF. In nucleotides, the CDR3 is TGCGCCAGCAGTGATAGGGACAGCTCCTACGAGCAGTACTTC.

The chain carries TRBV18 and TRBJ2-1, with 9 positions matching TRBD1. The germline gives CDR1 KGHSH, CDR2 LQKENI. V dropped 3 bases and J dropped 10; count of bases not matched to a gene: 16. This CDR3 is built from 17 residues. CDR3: CASSPRSGTGPFKEQFF. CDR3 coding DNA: TGTGCCAGCTCACCGCGATCCGGGACAGGGCCCTTCAAGGAGCAGTTCTTC.

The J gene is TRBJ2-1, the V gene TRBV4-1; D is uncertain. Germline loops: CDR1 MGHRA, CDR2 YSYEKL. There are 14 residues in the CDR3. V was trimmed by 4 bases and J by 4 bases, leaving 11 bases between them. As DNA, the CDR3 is TGCGCCAGCAGCCCCGGTCCGAGATACAATGAGCAGTTCTTC. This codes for CASSPGPRYNEQFF.

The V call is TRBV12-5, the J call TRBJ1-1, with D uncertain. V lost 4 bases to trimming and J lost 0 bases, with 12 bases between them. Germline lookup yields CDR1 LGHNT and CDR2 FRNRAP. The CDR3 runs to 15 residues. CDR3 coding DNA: TGTGCTAGTGGTTACGCCGTCGGAGTGAACACTGAAGCTTTCTTT. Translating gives CASGYAVGVNTEAFF.

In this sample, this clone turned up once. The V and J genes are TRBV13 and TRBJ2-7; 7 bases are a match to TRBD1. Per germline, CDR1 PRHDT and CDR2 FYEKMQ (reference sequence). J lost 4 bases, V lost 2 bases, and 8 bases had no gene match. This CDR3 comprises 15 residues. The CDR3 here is CASSLFSRGKYEQYF. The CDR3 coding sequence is TGTGCCAGCAGCTTATTCAGCAGGGGGAAGTACGAGCAGTACTTC.

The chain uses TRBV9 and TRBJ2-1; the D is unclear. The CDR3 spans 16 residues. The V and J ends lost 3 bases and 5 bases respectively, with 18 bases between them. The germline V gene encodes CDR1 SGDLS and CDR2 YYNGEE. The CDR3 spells CASSAAYFGPNNEQFF. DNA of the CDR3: TGTGCCAGCAGCGCCGCCTATTTCGGTCCTAACAATGAGCAGTTCTTC.

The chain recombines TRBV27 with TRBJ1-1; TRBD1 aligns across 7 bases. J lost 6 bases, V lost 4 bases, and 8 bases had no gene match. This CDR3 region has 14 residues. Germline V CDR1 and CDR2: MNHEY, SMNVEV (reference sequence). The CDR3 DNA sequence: TGTGCCAGCAGTTATACGCAGGGGGTGGCTGAAGCTTTCTTT. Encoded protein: CASSYTQGVAEAFF.

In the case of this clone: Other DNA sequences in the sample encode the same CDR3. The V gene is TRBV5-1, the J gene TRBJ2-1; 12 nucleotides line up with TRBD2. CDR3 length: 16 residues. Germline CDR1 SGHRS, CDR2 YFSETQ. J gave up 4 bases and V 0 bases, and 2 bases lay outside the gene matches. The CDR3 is CASSLGTSGAYNEQFF. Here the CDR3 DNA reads TGCGCCAGCAGCTTGGGGACTAGCGGGGCTTACAATGAGCAGTTCTTC.

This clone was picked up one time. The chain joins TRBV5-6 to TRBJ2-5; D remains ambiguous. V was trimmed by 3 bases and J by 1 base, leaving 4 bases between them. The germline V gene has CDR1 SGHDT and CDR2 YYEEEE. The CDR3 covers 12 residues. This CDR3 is CASSSAQETQYF. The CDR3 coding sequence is TGTGCCAGCAGCTCCGCCCAAGAGACCCAGTACTTC.

In nucleotides, the CDR3 is TGTGCCAGCAGCTTAGTCGGTCCGGCGGGCGAGGGGGAGACCCAGTACTTC. Translation gives CASSLVGPAGEGETQYF. The J gene is TRBJ2-5, the V gene TRBV7-7; the D gene could be TRBD1 or TRBD2 (5 bases each). Deletions cut 1 base from V and 5 bases from J, with 20 bases between. Germline CDR1 is SSHAT and CDR2 is FNYEAQ (reference sequence). The CDR3 runs 17 residues.

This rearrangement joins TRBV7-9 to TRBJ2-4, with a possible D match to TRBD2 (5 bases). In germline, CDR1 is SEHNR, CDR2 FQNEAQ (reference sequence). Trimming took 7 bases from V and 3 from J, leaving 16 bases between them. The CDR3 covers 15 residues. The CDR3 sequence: CASTQTGKDKNIQYF. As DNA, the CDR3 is TGTGCCAGCACCCAAACGGGGAAGGACAAAAACATTCAGTACTTC.

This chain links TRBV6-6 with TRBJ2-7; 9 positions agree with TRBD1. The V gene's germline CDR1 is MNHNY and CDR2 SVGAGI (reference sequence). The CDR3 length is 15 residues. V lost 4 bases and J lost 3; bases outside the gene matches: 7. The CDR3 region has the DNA TGTGCCAGCAGTTTAGCCGGGACAGGGATCTACGAGCAGTACTTC. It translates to CASSLAGTGIYEQYF.

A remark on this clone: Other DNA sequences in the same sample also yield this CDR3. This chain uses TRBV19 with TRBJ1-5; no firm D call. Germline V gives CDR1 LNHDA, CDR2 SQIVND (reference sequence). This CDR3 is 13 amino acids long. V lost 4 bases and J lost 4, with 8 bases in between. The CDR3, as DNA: TGTGCCAGTAGTACGGGTCGAAATCAGCCCCAGCATTTT. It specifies CASSTGRNQPQHF.

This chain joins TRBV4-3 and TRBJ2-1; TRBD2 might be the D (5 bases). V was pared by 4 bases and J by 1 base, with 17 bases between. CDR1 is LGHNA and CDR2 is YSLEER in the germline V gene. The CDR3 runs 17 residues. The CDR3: CASSPDFGRTSYNEQFF. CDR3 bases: TGCGCCAGCAGCCCGGACTTCGGGCGGACTTCCTACAATGAGCAGTTCTTC.

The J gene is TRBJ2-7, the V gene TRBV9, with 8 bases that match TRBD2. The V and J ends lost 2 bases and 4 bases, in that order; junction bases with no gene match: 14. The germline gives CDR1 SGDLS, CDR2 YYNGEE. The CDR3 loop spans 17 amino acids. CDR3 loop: CASSVKAGVTLGYEQYF. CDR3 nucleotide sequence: TGTGCCAGCAGCGTTAAAGCGGGAGTCACCCTGGGGTACGAGCAGTACTTC.

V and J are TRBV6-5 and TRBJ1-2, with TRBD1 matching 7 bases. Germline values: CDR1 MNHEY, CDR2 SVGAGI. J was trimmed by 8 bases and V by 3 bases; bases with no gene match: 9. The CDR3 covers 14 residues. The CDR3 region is CASSYRETGLGYTF. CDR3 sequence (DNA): TGTGCCAGCAGTTATCGCGAGACAGGGCTCGGCTACACCTTC.

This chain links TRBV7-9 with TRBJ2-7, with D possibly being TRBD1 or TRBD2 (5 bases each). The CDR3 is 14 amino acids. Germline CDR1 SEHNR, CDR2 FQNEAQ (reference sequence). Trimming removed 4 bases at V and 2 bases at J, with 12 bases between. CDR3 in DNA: TGTGCCAGCAGCTCGAGGGGAAGAGCCTACGAGCAGTACTTC. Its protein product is CASSSRGRAYEQYF.

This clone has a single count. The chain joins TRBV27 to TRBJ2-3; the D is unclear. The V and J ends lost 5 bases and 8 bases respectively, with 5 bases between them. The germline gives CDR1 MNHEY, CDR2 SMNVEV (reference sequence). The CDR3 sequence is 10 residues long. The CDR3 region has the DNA TGTGCCAGCAGTGGCGGTACGCAGTATTTT. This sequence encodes CASSGGTQYF.

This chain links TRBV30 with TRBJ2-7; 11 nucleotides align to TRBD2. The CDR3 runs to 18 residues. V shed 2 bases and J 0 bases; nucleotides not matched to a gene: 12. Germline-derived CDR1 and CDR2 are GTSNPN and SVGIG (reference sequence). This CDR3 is CAWSYYGTSGFPSYEQYF. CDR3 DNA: TGTGCCTGGAGTTACTACGGGACTAGCGGTTTTCCCTCCTACGAGCAGTACTTC.